The T cell receptor (beta chain) under discussion was sequenced for a study of blood T cells in healthy people across ages. This clonotype was detected only a few times. Its antigen remains unknown. Study-wide results and caveats: When one million T cells were used, diversity estimates were thought to be underestimates.

Collection of roughly 10 milliliters of peripheral blood was performed for each donor. Trimming at V came to 0 bases and at J to 0 bases, leaving 9 bases not matched to a gene. CDR3 length: 19 residues. Germline V gene lookup returns CDR1 MGHRA and CDR2 YSYEKL. Sample-barcoded 5' priming and a J-beta primer mix drove a second PCR of roughly 7 to 11 cycles. TCRdb re-called the 5' RACE reads with MiXCR, one entry per CDR3 protein. Here the sample spans about 1.5 million distinct CDR3 sequences, about 42% being singletons. Input material: blood. The receptor was isolated from a woman aged 18-30 years in good health. The genes are TRBV4-1 and TRBJ2-7; 12 bases are a match to TRBD2. In DNA form, the CDR3 reads TGCGCCAGCAGCCAAGAACCGACTAGCGGGGGCCGGAGCTCCTACGAGCAGTACTTC. The encoded protein is CASSQEPTSGGRSSYEQYF.